The source of this T cell receptor beta chain is a study of shared clonotypes between healthy human individuals. Looking at the study overall: Each donor contributed plates that comprised three CD4 naive, three CD4 memory, two CD8 naive and one CD8 memory. Notes on the study in general: Non-shared clonotypes showed lower generation probabilities than clonotypes common to all four donors.

Note on this clone: The antigen remains undetermined.

The assay was carried out at the deep level. Assay: immunoSEQ multiplex PCR; the TCRdb copy retains only in-frame clones and omits some. The top ten clones hold under 0.6% of a sample with about 1.1 million clones, 70% to 80% of them seen once. V was clipped by 4 bases and J by 5 bases; unmatched bases: 11. This CDR3 is built from 16 residues. Germline V lookup: CDR1 MDHEN, CDR2 SYDVKM. Input material: memory CD4+ T cells from PBMCs. Subset specified: CD45RA-negative fraction. The V and J genes are TRBV28 and TRBJ2-7, with TRBD2 matching 10 bases. The receptor comes from a man younger than 35 in good health. Some clones in this sample may be carry-over from other donors' samples. For the CDR3, the DNA is TGTGCCAGCAGTTCTGGGGCTAGCGGGAGTCGGGACGAGCAGTACTTC. It encodes CASSSGASGSRDEQYF.